One sample yielded the 23 T cell receptor beta chains listed below, sequenced in a study of shared clonotypes between healthy human individuals. The naive CD8 population came from CD45RO-negative cells selected for CCR7, without terminally differentiated effector memory CD45RA+ cells. Libraries were prepared by immunoSEQ multiplex PCR; TCRdb keeps only in-frame clonotypes and omits some of them. The data contain roughly 1,800,000 clones, roughly 94% of them singletons. Sequenced material: naive CD8+ T cells sorted from blood. The source is a man between 18 and 35 years old in good health.

The chain carries TRBV7-8 and TRBJ2-7; D tentatively reads TRBD1 or TRBD2 (6 bases each). This CDR3 is 17 amino acids long. V was pared by 3 bases and J by 0 bases, with 18 bases between. Germline V gene data show CDR1 as SGHVS and CDR2 as FQNEAQ. For the CDR3, the DNA is TGTGCCAGCAGCTTTGAGGGGGGCGGTCCCCTCTCCTACGAGCAGTACTTC. As protein: CASSFEGGGPLSYEQYF.

V gene TRBV5-1 combines with J gene TRBJ1-3; no firm D call. The V gene lost 5 bases and the J gene lost 5 bases, with 14 bases spanning the gap. The CDR3 extends over 14 amino acids. Germline V gives CDR1 SGHRS, CDR2 YFSETQ. The CDR3 DNA sequence: TGCGCCAGCAGAGCACCACCTGGGAGAAACACCATATATTTT. This sequence encodes CASRAPPGRNTIYF. The complete variable domain, with remaining parts taken from reference TRBV5-1 and TRBJ1-3, reads KAGVTQTPRYLIKTRGQQVTLSCSPISGHRSVSWYQQTPGQGLQFLFEYFSETQRNKGNFPGRFSGRQFSNSRSEMNVSTLELGDSALYLCASRAPPGRNTIYFGEGSWLTVV.

The J gene is TRBJ2-7, the V gene TRBV6-1; D gene ambiguous. This CDR3 spans 14 amino acids. Germline CDR1 MNHNS, CDR2 SASEGT. V lost 1 base and J lost 3, with 10 bases in between. CDR3: CASSEVGFFYEQYF. The DNA for the CDR3 is TGTGCCAGCAGTGAAGTCGGTTTCTTCTACGAGCAGTACTTC.

This clone has just one count. This chain uses TRBV5-6 with TRBJ1-1; D unresolved. Germline V gene data show CDR1 as SGHDT and CDR2 as YYEEEE. The CDR3 spans 15 residues. Trimming cost V 5 bases and J 5 bases, with 19 bases left between them. The CDR3 reads CASRQTPLDPTEAFF. The CDR3 region has the DNA TGTGCCAGCAGACAAACCCCACTTGACCCAACTGAAGCTTTCTTT.

V is TRBV25-1 and J is TRBJ1-6; D gene ambiguous. Per the germline V gene, CDR1 is MGHDK and CDR2 is SYGVNS. CDR3 size: 16 residues. V lost 4 bases to trimming and J lost 7 bases, with 17 bases between them. The CDR3 DNA reads as TGTGCCAGCAGTGGCTGGGTTTCAGGTACGAATTCACCCCTCCACTTT. Encoded protein: CASSGWVSGTNSPLHF.

This clone was picked up one time. The chain uses TRBV21-1 and TRBJ1-1; TRBD1, the table's D call, lacks a check against the DNA. TRBV21-1 is deemed a pseudogene. This CDR3 comprises 15 residues. The CDR3 region is CASSKEKVGAGEAFF. CDR3 DNA sequence: TGTGCCAGCAGCAAAGAGAAGGTGGGTGCAGGTGAAGCTTTCTTT.

The chain uses TRBV5-6 and TRBJ2-5, with D unresolved. This CDR3 has 14 residues. V was clipped by 1 base and J by 2 bases, with 9 bases between them. Germline CDR1 and CDR2: SGHDT and YYEEEE. CDR3 coding DNA: TGTGCCAGCAGCTTGAGTGGGATTCAAGAGACCCAGTACTTC. The encoded protein is CASSLSGIQETQYF.

The chain links TRBV5-4 to TRBJ1-4; D not certain. CDR3 length: 14 amino acids. Between the trimmed V and J ends, which lost 0 bases and 4 bases, there was a span of 7 bases. Germline V lookup: CDR1 SGHNT, CDR2 YYREEE (reference sequence). CDR3 coding DNA: TGTGCCAGCAGCTTGGCAGGAGATAATGAAAAACTGTTTTTT. This codes for CASSLAGDNEKLFF.

V and J are TRBV5-1 and TRBJ1-4; tentative D call: TRBD1 (5 bases). The CDR3 sequence is 16 residues long. Germline V gene sequence: CDR1 SGHRS, CDR2 YFSETQ. V shed 3 bases and J shed 0 bases, with 12 bases lying between them. CDR3 residues: CASSSDIVATNEKLFF. Here the CDR3 DNA reads TGCGCCAGCAGCTCGGACATCGTCGCAACTAATGAAAAACTGTTTTTT.

This clone occurred once. The chain uses TRBV2 and TRBJ2-7, with D possibly being TRBD1 or TRBD2 (5 bases each). The ends were cut back, 6 bases at V and 2 bases at J, with 17 bases in the middle. The V gene's germline CDR1 is SNHLY and CDR2 FYNNEI. CDR3 size: 15 residues. Here the CDR3 DNA reads TGTGCCAGCAGCGATATACCCGGGACCACCTACGAGCAGTACTTC. As protein: CASSDIPGTTYEQYF.

This clone occurred once. This sequence joins TRBV4-2 and TRBJ2-1; D ambiguous. CDR3 length equals 14 residues. CDR1 is LGHNA and CDR2 is YNFKEQ in the germline V gene. The V gene lost 0 bases and the J gene lost 9 bases, with 12 bases spanning the gap. The CDR3 nucleotides are TGTGCCAGCAGCCAAGAAACGTGGGCTCCTGAGCAGTTCTTC. It codes for CASSQETWAPEQFF.

The chain couples TRBV7-9 to TRBJ2-1; 11 bases line up with TRBD2. V gave up 2 bases and J gave up 3 bases; unmatched junction bases: 6. The CDR3 is 17 residues long. Germline V gene sequence: CDR1 SEHNR, CDR2 FQNEAQ (reference sequence). CDR3 loop: CASSLSASGRFYNEQFF. In DNA, the CDR3 is TGTGCCAGCAGCTTAAGTGCTAGCGGGAGGTTCTACAATGAGCAGTTCTTC.

The genes are TRBV5-4 and TRBJ2-2; TRBD2 aligns across 14 bases. After removal of 3 bases from V and 6 bases from J, the junction contained 7 bases not matched to a gene. CDR1 is SGHNT, CDR2 YYREEE, per germline (reference sequence). CDR3 length: 17 amino acids. The CDR3, as DNA: TGTGCCAGCAGCTCTGGACTAGCGGGAGGTACCGCCGGGGAGCTGTTTTTT. Amino acid sequence: CASSSGLAGGTAGELFF.

V gene TRBV7-2 combines with J gene TRBJ2-7, with 7 bases fitting TRBD2. The CDR3 covers 12 residues. The J segment lost 5 bases and the V segment lost 3 bases, leaving 1 base of the junction unmatched. From germline, CDR1 is SGHTA and CDR2 FQGNSA. The CDR3 region is CASSFAGDEQYF. CDR3 coding DNA: TGTGCCAGCAGCTTTGCGGGGGACGAGCAGTACTTC.

The chain uses TRBV29-1 and TRBJ2-1, with D perhaps TRBD1 or TRBD2 (5 bases each). CDR3 length: 15 residues. Trimming cost V 1 base and J 0 bases, with 10 bases left between them. CDR1 and CDR2 from the germline V gene are SQVTM and ANQGSEA. The CDR3 protein is CSVEGVGTSYNEQFF. The CDR3 nucleotides are TGCAGCGTTGAAGGGGTTGGGACCTCCTACAATGAGCAGTTCTTC.

The chain is built from TRBV9 and TRBJ2-6; D is possibly TRBD1 (5 bases). The length of the CDR3 is 18 residues. The germline V gene has CDR1 SGDLS and CDR2 YYNGEE. V shed 0 bases and J shed 4 bases, with 17 bases lying between them. CDR3 DNA sequence: TGTGCCAGCAGCGTAGATTCCACAGACAGTTGGGGGGCCAACGTCCTGACTTTC. As protein: CASSVDSTDSWGANVLTF.

In its sample, this clone was seen once. The sample holds other DNA sequences that translate to the same CDR3. This rearrangement joins TRBV15 to TRBJ2-3, with TRBD2 identical over 11 bases. The CDR3 extends over 14 amino acids. Germline trimming cut 4 bases from V and 4 bases from J; bases unmatched to any gene: 1. Germline CDR1 is LNHNV and CDR2 is YYDKDF (reference sequence). This CDR3 is CATSKLAGADTQYF. CDR3 bases: TGTGCCACCAGCAAACTAGCGGGAGCAGATACGCAGTATTTT.

The CDR3 DNA is TGTGCCAGCAGTTTGCTCACCACAGGGATCGGAGGCTACACCTTC. Its translation: CASSLLTTGIGGYTF. The J gene is TRBJ1-2, the V gene TRBV28; a weak D match, TRBD1 (6 bases). The CDR3 totals 15 residues. Germline CDR1 reads MDHEN; CDR2 reads SYDVKM. Trimming pared 3 bases from V and 8 bases from J, leaving 19 bases between.

The chain links TRBV6-1 to TRBJ2-3, with TRBD2 matching over 7 bases. With 2 bases clipped from V and 0 bases from J, the junction kept 5 bases outside the gene matches. Germline V gives CDR1 MNHNS, CDR2 SASEGT. This CDR3 is 16 amino acids long. The DNA of the CDR3 is TGTGCCAGCAGTGAACGACTAGCCGCCAGCACAGATACGCAGTATTTT. Encoded protein: CASSERLAASTDTQYF.

This sequence joins TRBV2 and TRBJ1-1, with D uncertain. This CDR3 comprises 18 residues. The V end lost 3 bases, the J end lost 5 bases, and 25 bases lay between the germline ends. Germline assignment: CDR1 SNHLY and CDR2 FYNNEI. CDR3: CASSDLTMRAGMGTEAFF. CDR3 nucleotides: TGTGCCAGCAGTGACCTAACCATGCGAGCAGGTATGGGGACTGAAGCTTTCTTT.

Concerning this clone: Other DNA sequences in the sample encode the same CDR3. The V gene is TRBV5-6, the J gene TRBJ2-3; 7 nucleotides line up with TRBD1. The CDR3 totals 15 residues. The trim removed 0 bases at V and 1 base at J, leaving 2 bases unmatched. From germline, CDR1 is SGHDT and CDR2 YYEEEE. CDR3 region: CASSLGTGGTDTQYF. The CDR3, as DNA: TGTGCCAGCAGCTTGGGGACAGGAGGCACAGATACGCAGTATTTT.

In its sample, this clone was seen once. CDR3 in amino acids: CASSIRGEDSYEQYF. CDR3 coding DNA: TGTGCCAGTAGTATTCGGGGGGAAGACTCCTACGAGCAGTACTTC. The chain is built from TRBV19 and TRBJ2-7, with 7 bases lining up with TRBD2. In germline, CDR1 is LNHDA, CDR2 SQIVND (reference sequence). The junction had 5 bases not matched to a gene; V was cut back by 3 bases and J by 0 bases. The CDR3 runs 15 residues. The entire variable domain, with the rest obtained from reference TRBV19 and TRBJ2-7, is as follows: DGGITQSPKYLFRKEGQNVTLSCEQNLNHDAMYWYRQDPGQGLRLIYYSQIVNDFQKGDIAEGYSVSREKKESFPLTVTSAQKNPTAFYLCASSIRGEDSYEQYFGPGTRLTVT.

The chain links TRBV28 to TRBJ2-7; 9 positions agree with TRBD1. The CDR3 is made up of 14 amino acids. Germline-derived CDR1 and CDR2 are MDHEN and SYDVKM. Unmatched junction bases numbered 4, after V lost 3 bases and J lost 4 bases. CDR3 in amino acids: CASSFGGTGYEQYF. CDR3 nucleotides: TGTGCCAGCAGTTTTGGGGGGACAGGGTACGAGCAGTACTTC.